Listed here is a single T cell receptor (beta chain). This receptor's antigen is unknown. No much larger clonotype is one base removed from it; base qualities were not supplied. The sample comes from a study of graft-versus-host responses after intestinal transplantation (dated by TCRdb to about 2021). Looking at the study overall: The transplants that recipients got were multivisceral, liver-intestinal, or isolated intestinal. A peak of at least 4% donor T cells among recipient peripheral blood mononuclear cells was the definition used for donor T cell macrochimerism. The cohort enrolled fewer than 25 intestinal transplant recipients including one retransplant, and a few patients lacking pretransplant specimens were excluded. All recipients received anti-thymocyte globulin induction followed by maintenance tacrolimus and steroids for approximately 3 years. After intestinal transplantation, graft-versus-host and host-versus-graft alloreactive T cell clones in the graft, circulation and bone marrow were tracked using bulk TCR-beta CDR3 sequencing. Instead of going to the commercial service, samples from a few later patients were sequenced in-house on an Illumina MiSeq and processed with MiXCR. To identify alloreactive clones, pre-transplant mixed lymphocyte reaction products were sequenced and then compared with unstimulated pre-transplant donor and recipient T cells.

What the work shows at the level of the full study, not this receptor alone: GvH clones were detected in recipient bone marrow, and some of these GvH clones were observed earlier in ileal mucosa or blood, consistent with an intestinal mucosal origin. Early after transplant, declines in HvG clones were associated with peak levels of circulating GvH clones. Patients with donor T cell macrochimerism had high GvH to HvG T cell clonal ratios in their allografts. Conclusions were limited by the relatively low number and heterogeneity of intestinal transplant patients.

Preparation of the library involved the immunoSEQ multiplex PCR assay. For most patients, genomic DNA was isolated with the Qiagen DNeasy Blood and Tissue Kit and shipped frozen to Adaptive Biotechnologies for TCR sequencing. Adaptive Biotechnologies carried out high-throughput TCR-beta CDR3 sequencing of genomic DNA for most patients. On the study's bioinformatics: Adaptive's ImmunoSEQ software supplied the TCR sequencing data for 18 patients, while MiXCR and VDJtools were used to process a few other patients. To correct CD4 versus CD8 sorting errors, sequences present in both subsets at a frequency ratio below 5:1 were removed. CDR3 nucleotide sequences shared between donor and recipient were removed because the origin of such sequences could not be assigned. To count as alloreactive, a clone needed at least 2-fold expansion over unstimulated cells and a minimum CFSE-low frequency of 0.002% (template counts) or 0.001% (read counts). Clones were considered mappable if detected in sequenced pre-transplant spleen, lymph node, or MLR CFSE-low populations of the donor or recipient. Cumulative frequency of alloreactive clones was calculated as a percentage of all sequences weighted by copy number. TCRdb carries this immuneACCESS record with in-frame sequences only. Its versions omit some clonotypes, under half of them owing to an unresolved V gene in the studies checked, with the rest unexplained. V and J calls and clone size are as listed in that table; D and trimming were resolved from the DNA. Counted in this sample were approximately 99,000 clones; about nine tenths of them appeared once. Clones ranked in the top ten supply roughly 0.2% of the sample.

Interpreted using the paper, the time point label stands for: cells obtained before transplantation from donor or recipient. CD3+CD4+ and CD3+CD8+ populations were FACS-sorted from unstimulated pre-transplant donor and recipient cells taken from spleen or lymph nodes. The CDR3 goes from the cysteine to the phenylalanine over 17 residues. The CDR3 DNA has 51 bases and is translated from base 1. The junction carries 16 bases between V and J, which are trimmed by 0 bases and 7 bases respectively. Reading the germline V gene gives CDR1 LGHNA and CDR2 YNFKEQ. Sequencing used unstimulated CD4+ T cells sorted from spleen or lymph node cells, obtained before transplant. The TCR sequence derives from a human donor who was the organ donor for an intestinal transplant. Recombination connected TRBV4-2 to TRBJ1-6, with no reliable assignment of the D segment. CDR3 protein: CASSQESPGYTNSPLHF. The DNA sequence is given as TGTGCCAGCAGCCAAGAATCCCCGGGGTATACGAATTCACCCCTCCACTTT.